These T cell receptor beta chains were read from a single sample in a study of CD8+ T cells in alopecia areata. Some clones are missing from TCRdb's copy, which holds only in-frame ones; the method was immunoSEQ multiplex PCR. The table has 150,000 to 200,000 clones, roughly 63% seen once. The sample here was CD4+ T cells sorted from blood, taken between weeks 55 and 65, from a patient treated with tofacitinib. The receptors shown here come from a human donor with alopecia areata. Each CDR3 is given with its conserved first and last residue. The D gene is left open where the match is weak. Clone size is given for some rows only: seen once, a few or many times, or a class if the clone is expanded.

CDR3 | DNA | J | V | size | D
CAWTGDTNQPQHF | TGTGCCTGGACGGGGGACACCAATCAGCCCCAGCATTTT | TRBJ1-5 | TRBV30 | few | NA
CASSPLDEQFF | TGTGCCAGCAGCCCACTGGATGAGCAGTTCTTC | TRBJ2-1 | TRBV7-2 | few | NA
CSVGDWSLPGGTQYF | TGCAGCGTTGGCGATTGGTCCCTCCCCGGAGGTACGCAGTATTTT | TRBJ2-3 | TRBV29-1 | NA | NA
CATSGSGGEETQYF | TGTGCCACCAGCGGTAGCGGGGGAGAAGAGACCCAGTACTTC | TRBJ2-5 | TRBV15 | NA | TRBD2
CASSVSKVGNQPQHF | TGTGCCAGCAGTGTATCTAAAGTCGGGAATCAGCCCCAGCATTTT | TRBJ1-5 | TRBV2 | NA | NA
CASSPRVGSNQPQHF | TGTGCCAGCAGCCCTCGGGTGGGGAGCAATCAGCCCCAGCATTTT | TRBJ1-5 | TRBV6-1 | NA | NA
CASSVGGGDGSPLHF | TGTGCCAGCAGCGTAGGAGGGGGGGACGGTTCACCCCTCCACTTT | TRBJ1-6 | TRBV9 | once | NA
CASSQDLQGGHQETQYF | TGTGCCAGCAGCCAAGATCTTCAGGGGGGCCACCAAGAGACCCAGTACTTC | TRBJ2-5 | TRBV4-2 | NA | NA
CASSLSANYGYTF | TGTGCCAGCAGCTTATCAGCTAACTATGGCTACACCTTC | TRBJ1-2 | TRBV7-2 | NA | NA
CAWSRDRGHFGYTF | TGTGCCTGGAGCCGGGACAGGGGGCATTTTGGCTACACCTTC | TRBJ1-2 | TRBV30 | NA | TRBD1
CASSLVPLLYEQYF | TGTGCCAGCAGCTTAGTTCCGCTACTTTACGAGCAGTACTTC | TRBJ2-7 | TRBV7-6 | NA | NA
CASTGRGSNQPQHF | TGTGCCAGCACCGGTCGGGGTAGCAATCAGCCCCAGCATTTT | TRBJ1-5 | TRBV2 | NA | NA
CASSAGQDQPQHF | TGCGCCAGCAGCGCCGGACAGGATCAGCCCCAGCATTTT | TRBJ1-5 | TRBV5-1 | few | TRBD1
CASSPRPPSTDTQYF | TGCGCCAGCAGTCCACGGCCGCCAAGCACAGATACGCAGTATTTT | TRBJ2-3 | TRBV23-1 | NA | NA
CASSLTPSNTEAFF | TGTGCCAGTAGTTTGACCCCTTCGAACACTGAAGCTTTCTTT | TRBJ1-1 | TRBV19 | NA | NA